Presented here are 28 T cell receptor beta chains from one specimen sequenced in a study of beta chain features in type 1 diabetes. General study results and limits: All four CD4+ subsets from Type 1 diabetes patients carried moderately but significantly shorter TCRB CDR3s.

Antigens of these TCRs are unknown. Expressed TCRB transcripts were sequenced after all isolated RNA was converted to cDNA. The method was immunoSEQ multiplex PCR; TCRdb's version includes in-frame clones alone and lacks a portion of them. The sample yields more than 250,000 clones, approximately 16% seen once. Sequencing was performed on naive CD4+ T cells from blood. The receptors stem from a man aged 18 to 30 with type 1 diabetes.

The chain employs TRBV30 and TRBJ1-2; unclear D gene. V lost 1 base, J lost 7 bases, and 10 bases lay in between. This CDR3 region has 12 residues. The germline V gene has CDR1 GTSNPN and CDR2 SVGIG (reference sequence). In nucleotides, the CDR3 is TGTGCCTGGAGTGGGGATCGGGGTGGCTACACCTTC. Protein product: CAWSGDRGGYTF.

J is TRBJ1-2 and V is TRBV16, with 8 bases matching TRBD1. CDR1 KGHSY and CDR2 FQNENV come from the germline V gene. The CDR3 contains 16 residues. V was pared by 5 bases and J by 4 bases, with 12 bases of the junction left unmatched. The CDR3: CASSFRTGTLTYGYTF. Here the CDR3 DNA reads TGTGCCAGCAGCTTCAGGACAGGGACACTTACCTATGGCTACACCTTC.

This chain connects TRBV6-6 to TRBJ1-5; 8 bases are shared with TRBD1. Germline CDR1 MNHNY, CDR2 SVGAGI (reference sequence). V was clipped by 5 bases and J by 2 bases; unmatched bases: 5. The CDR3 extends over 15 amino acids. The CDR3 DNA reads as TGTGCCAGCAGTACCCCGGACAGGGGCAATCAGCCCCAGCATTTT. Encoded protein: CASSTPDRGNQPQHF.

This clone was observed a few times. This chain uses TRBV5-4 with TRBJ2-5, with D tentatively TRBD2 (5 bases). CDR1 and CDR2 (germline): SGHNT, YYREEE (reference sequence). Trimming cost V 3 bases and J 7 bases, with 13 bases left between them. CDR3 size: 13 residues. The CDR3 sequence: CASSSLREPTQYF. DNA of the CDR3: TGTGCCAGCAGCTCATTAAGGGAGCCGACCCAGTACTTC.

Comment on this clone: The germline gene is not matched at one end of the junction; a read error may be the cause. As DNA, the CDR3 is TGTGCCATAAGTGATTTACAGATCTCCTACGAGCAGTACTTC. Amino acids: CAISDLQISYEQYF. The chain couples TRBV10-3 to TRBJ2-7, with D uncertain. The CDR3 has 14 amino acids. Germline V gene lookup returns CDR1 ENHRY and CDR2 SYGVKD.

The J gene is TRBJ1-2, the V gene TRBV28; D uncertain. In germline, CDR1 is MDHEN, CDR2 SYDVKM. The CDR3 has 12 amino acids. The V gene lost 5 bases and the J gene lost 8 bases, with 12 bases spanning the gap. In nucleotides, the CDR3 is TGTGCCAGCAGTAGTAGGGAGCGAGGCTACACCTTC. Translated, it gives CASSSRERGYTF.

This chain links TRBV30 with TRBJ2-5; 9 bases map to TRBD2. There are 14 residues in the CDR3. The V gene's germline CDR1 is GTSNPN and CDR2 SVGIG (reference sequence). J lost 5 bases, V lost 3 bases, and 7 bases had no gene match. CDR3 in amino acids: CAWSWGLAGETQYF. The CDR3 DNA follows: TGTGCCTGGAGCTGGGGACTAGCAGGGGAGACCCAGTACTTC.

This clone came up a few times. V and J are TRBV30 and TRBJ2-3, with TRBD1 as a possible D gene (5 bases). The CDR3 sequence is 16 residues long. Germline loops: CDR1 GTSNPN, CDR2 SVGIG (reference sequence). V dropped 4 bases and J dropped 1 base, with 18 bases sitting between them. The chain's CDR3 is CAWKAGYHIGTDTQYF. CDR3 coding DNA: TGTGCCTGGAAGGCAGGGTACCACATCGGCACAGATACGCAGTATTTT.

This clone was seen a handful of times. The rearrangement links TRBV19 to TRBJ2-7, with 7 positions matching TRBD1. The CDR3 totals 15 residues. The ends lost 7 bases at V and 6 bases at J; junction bases unmatched: 15. CDR1 is LNHDA and CDR2 is SQIVND in the germline V gene (reference sequence). CDR3 in amino acids: CASTDRRQGTVEQYF. The CDR3 coding sequence is TGTGCCAGTACCGATAGACGACAGGGAACGGTCGAGCAGTACTTC.

This clone was seen a handful of times. The chain links TRBV9 to TRBJ1-2; no clear D gene. Trimming stripped 0 bases from V and 3 bases from J, with 12 bases between. This CDR3 contains 15 residues. In germline, CDR1 is SGDLS, CDR2 YYNGEE. The CDR3 sequence is CASSVEPGRHYGYTF. CDR3 DNA sequence: TGTGCCAGCAGCGTAGAACCGGGGAGGCACTATGGCTACACCTTC.

V gene TRBV7-2 combines with J gene TRBJ1-1, with 8 bases matching TRBD1. CDR1 and CDR2 from the germline V gene are SGHTA and FQGNSA. The CDR3 has 14 amino acids. Trimming took 4 bases from V and 1 from J; bases not matched to a gene: 2. In DNA form, the CDR3 reads TGTGCCAGCAGCTGGGACAGGAGGAACACTGAAGCTTTCTTT. Translation: CASSWDRRNTEAFF. Full variable domain (missing parts from reference TRBV7-2 and TRBJ1-1): GAGVSQSPSNKVTEKGKDVELRCDPISGHTALYWYRQSLGQGLEFLIYFQGNSAPDKSGLPSDRFSAERTGGSVSTLTIQRTQQEDSAVYLCASSWDRRNTEAFFGQGTRLTVV.

The gene calls are TRBV28 and TRBJ2-7, with TRBD2 identical over 8 bases. Germline CDR1 is MDHEN and CDR2 is SYDVKM. CDR3 size: 16 residues. V lost 5 bases to trimming and J lost 3 bases; unmatched junction nucleotides: 12. The CDR3 spells CASSLPAGGRYYEQYF. The CDR3 nucleotides read TGTGCCAGCAGTCTCCCTGCGGGAGGTCGGTACTACGAGCAGTACTTC. The variable domain in full, completed from reference TRBV28 and TRBJ2-7, reads DVKVTQSSRYLVKRTGEKVFLECVQDMDHENMFWYRQDPGLGLRLIYFSYDVKMKEKGDIPEGYSVSREKKERFSLILESASTNQTSMYLCASSLPAGGRYYEQYFGPGTRLTVT.

The chain is built from TRBV19 and TRBJ2-7; 11 bases fit TRBD2. J lost 3 bases, V lost 1 base, and 2 bases had no gene match. Germline-derived CDR1 and CDR2 are LNHDA and SQIVND (reference sequence). CDR3 length: 15 amino acids. The CDR3 coding sequence is TGTGCCAGTAGTATAGCTAGCGGGAGGTTCTACGAGCAGTACTTC. Its protein product is CASSIASGRFYEQYF.

The sample holds a few counts of this clone. This rearrangement joins TRBV5-8 to TRBJ2-7, with D uncertain. The CDR3 is made up of 13 amino acids. The V gene's germline CDR1 is SGHTS and CDR2 YDEGEE. With 0 bases removed from V and 2 bases from J, the gap between germline ends came to 6 bases. CDR3 in amino acids: CASSLAYTYEQYF. The DNA of the CDR3 is TGTGCCAGCAGCTTGGCGTATACCTACGAGCAGTACTTC.

The chain combines TRBV30 with TRBJ2-1; the match to TRBD2 covers 8 bases. Germline V CDR1 and CDR2: GTSNPN, SVGIG (reference sequence). This CDR3 spans 11 amino acids. V was pared by 8 bases and J by 3 bases, with 0 bases of the junction left unmatched. This CDR3 reads CARGGYNEQFF. The CDR3 DNA reads TGTGCCCGGGGGGGCTACAATGAGCAGTTCTTC.

This clone occurred a few times. This chain connects TRBV5-6 to TRBJ1-1; the D gene is possibly TRBD1 (6 bases). The CDR3 totals 13 residues. Deletions cut 4 bases from V and 8 bases from J, with 15 bases between. Germline CDR1 reads SGHDT; CDR2 reads YYEEEE. The CDR3 DNA is TGTGCCAGCAGCCGGACGCAGGGGCGCGAAGCTTTCTTT. Translation: CASSRTQGREAFF.

This clone was observed a handful of times. The chain combines TRBV6-5 with TRBJ2-2, with 8 bases that match TRBD1. Germline CDR1 MNHEY, CDR2 SVGAGI. CDR3 length: 13 residues. V gave up 6 bases and J gave up 5 bases; unmatched junction bases: 2. The CDR3: CASRRQGTGELFF. CDR3 in DNA: TGTGCCAGCAGGAGACAGGGGACCGGGGAGCTGTTTTTT.

This clone was observed a few times. V gene TRBV9 combines with J gene TRBJ1-1, with D maybe TRBD1 (5 bases). Germline V gives CDR1 SGDLS, CDR2 YYNGEE. Trimming shortened V by 0 bases and J by 6 bases, and 15 bases separated the two germline ends. This CDR3 region has 15 residues. For the CDR3, the DNA is TGTGCCAGCAGCGTAGTTCAGGGCCAGGGCGCTGAAGCTTTCTTT. It translates to CASSVVQGQGAEAFF.

This chain links TRBV5-1 with TRBJ2-3, with D possibly being TRBD2 (6 bases). The CDR3 contains 15 residues. Germline values: CDR1 SGHRS, CDR2 YFSETQ. V was clipped by 4 bases and J by 4 bases, with 16 bases between them. This CDR3 reads CASSPTSSGPDTQYF. DNA of the CDR3: TGCGCCAGCAGCCCGACTAGTTCGGGCCCAGATACGCAGTATTTT. Using reference TRBV5-1 and TRBJ2-3 for the parts outside the CDR3, the full variable domain is KAGVTQTPRYLIKTRGQQVTLSCSPISGHRSVSWYQQTPGQGLQFLFEYFSETQRNKGNFPGRFSGRQFSNSRSEMNVSTLELGDSALYLCASSPTSSGPDTQYFGPGTRLTVL.

V and J are TRBV4-1 and TRBJ2-3, with 8 bases aligning to TRBD2. This CDR3 spans 15 amino acids. The germline gives CDR1 MGHRA, CDR2 YSYEKL. V lost 1 base, J lost 5 bases, and 5 bases stayed unmatched. The CDR3 loop reads CASSQGRLAGDTQYF. CDR3 sequence (DNA): TGCGCCAGCAGCCAAGGGAGGCTAGCGGGAGATACGCAGTATTTT.

V is TRBV9 and J is TRBJ2-7; D gene ambiguous. Germline CDR1 reads SGDLS; CDR2 reads YYNGEE. The CDR3 runs to 14 residues. V dropped 0 bases and J dropped 2 bases, with 9 bases sitting between them. The CDR3 coding sequence is TGTGCCAGCAGCGTAGCAGCAGGTCCCTACGAGCAGTACTTC. Its translation: CASSVAAGPYEQYF. Using reference TRBV9 and TRBJ2-7 for the parts outside the CDR3, the full variable domain is DSGVTQTPKHLITATGQRVTLRCSPRSGDLSVYWYQQSLDQGLQFLIQYYNGEERAKGNILERFSAQQFPDLHSELNLSSLELGDSALYFCASSVAAGPYEQYFGPGTRLTVT.

The V call is TRBV7-8, the J call TRBJ2-7; 8 nucleotides line up with TRBD1. CDR1 is SGHVS and CDR2 is FQNEAQ in the germline V gene. CDR3 length: 15 amino acids. J lost 0 bases, V lost 5 bases, and 6 bases had no gene match. The CDR3: CASSLYRGSSYEQYF. DNA for the CDR3: TGTGCCAGCAGCCTATACAGGGGGAGCTCCTACGAGCAGTACTTC.

This clone was seen only a few times. The chain uses TRBV9 and TRBJ2-5; D not certain. The V end was cut by 3 bases, the J end by 1 base, with 7 bases between. The CDR3 has 13 residues. Germline-derived CDR1 and CDR2 are SGDLS and YYNGEE. The CDR3 nucleotides read TGTGCCAGCAGCGGTACTGTCCAAGAGACCCAGTACTTC. This encodes CASSGTVQETQYF.

The rearrangement joins TRBV30 to TRBJ2-3, with TRBD1 identical over 7 bases. CDR3 length: 13 amino acids. Germline CDR1 and CDR2: GTSNPN and SVGIG (reference sequence). CDR3 sequence reads: CASRGPFGDTQYF. The CDR3, as DNA: TGTGCGTCGAGGGGGCCTTTTGGAGATACGCAGTATTTT.

The chain combines TRBV28 with TRBJ2-7, with D possibly matching TRBD2 (5 bases). This CDR3 is built from 17 residues. V lost 1 base, J lost 0 bases, and 16 bases lay in between. CDR1 is MDHEN, CDR2 SYDVKM, per germline. The CDR3 coding sequence is TGTGCCAGCAGTTTATCAGGTTGGAGCGGCAACTCCTACGAGCAGTACTTC. It translates to CASSLSGWSGNSYEQYF.

This clone turned up a few times. The V gene is TRBV5-4, the J gene TRBJ2-1; 12 bases agree with TRBD2. This CDR3 comprises 17 residues. Germline V gene data show CDR1 as SGHNT and CDR2 as YYREEE (reference sequence). The V segment lost 3 bases and the J segment 8 bases; nucleotides outside the gene matches: 12. CDR3 loop: CASSSPILAGGQDEQFF. In DNA form, the CDR3 reads TGTGCCAGCAGCTCTCCAATACTAGCGGGAGGCCAGGATGAGCAGTTCTTC. Combining the CDR3 with reference TRBV5-4 and TRBJ2-1 gives the whole variable domain ETGVTQSPTHLIKTRGQQVTLRCSSQSGHNTVSWYQQALGQGPQFIFQYYREEENGRGNFPPRFSGLQFPNYSSELNVNALELDDSALYLCASSSPILAGGQDEQFFGPGTRLTVL.

This clone turned up a few times. The rearrangement links TRBV5-4 to TRBJ2-5; the D gene is possibly TRBD1 (5 bases). This CDR3 region has 13 residues. CDR1 and CDR2 from the germline V gene are SGHNT and YYREEE (reference sequence). Trimming removed 2 bases at V and 5 bases at J, with 10 bases between. In nucleotides, the CDR3 is TGTGCCAGCAGCTTTCCAGGGAAGGAGACCCAGTACTTC. This encodes CASSFPGKETQYF.

This clone appeared a few times. The rearrangement joins TRBV2 to TRBJ2-1; 9 bases fit TRBD2. The CDR3 contains 15 residues. CDR1 is SNHLY and CDR2 is FYNNEI in the germline V gene. The ends lost 3 bases at V and 3 bases at J; junction bases unmatched: 3. The CDR3 loop is CASSDAGGVYNEQFF. For the CDR3, the DNA is TGTGCCAGCAGTGACGCGGGAGGGGTCTACAATGAGCAGTTCTTC.